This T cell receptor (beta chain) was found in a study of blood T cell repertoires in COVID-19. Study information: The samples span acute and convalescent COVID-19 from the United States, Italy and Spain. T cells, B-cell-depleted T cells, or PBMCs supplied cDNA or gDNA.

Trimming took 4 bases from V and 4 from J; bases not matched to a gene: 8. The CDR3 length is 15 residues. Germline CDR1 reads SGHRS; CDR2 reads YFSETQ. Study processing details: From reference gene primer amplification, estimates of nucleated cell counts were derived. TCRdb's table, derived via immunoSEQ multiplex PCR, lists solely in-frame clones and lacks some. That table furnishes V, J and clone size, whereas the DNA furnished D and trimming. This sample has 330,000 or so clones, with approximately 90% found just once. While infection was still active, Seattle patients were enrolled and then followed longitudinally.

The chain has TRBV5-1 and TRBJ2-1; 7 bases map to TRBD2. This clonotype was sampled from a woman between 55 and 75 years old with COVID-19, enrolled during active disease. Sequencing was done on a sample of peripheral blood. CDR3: CASSLAGLGYNEQFF. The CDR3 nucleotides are TGCGCCAGCAGCCTGGCCGGACTAGGATACAATGAGCAGTTCTTC.